Shown below are 27 T cell receptor beta chains from a single sample sequenced in a study of cytomegalovirus exposure and HLA in healthy donors. Using immunoSEQ multiplex PCR, the repertoire was profiled, and TCRdb retains in-frame clones only, with some absent. The table has 170,000 or so clones, more than 65% seen once; the top ten hold 2.5% to 3%. Sequencing used PBMCs. Source of these receptors: a woman in her late teens or twenties in good health and CMV-seropositive.

The rearrangement joins TRBV25-1 to TRBJ1-3; D is unresolved. V was pared by 4 bases and J by 4 bases, with 5 bases between. CDR1 is MGHDK, CDR2 SYGVNS, per germline. This CDR3 region has 12 residues. For the CDR3, the DNA is TGTGCCAGCAGTGGAACAGGAAACACCATATATTTT. Translated: CASSGTGNTIYF.

This rearrangement joins TRBV2 to TRBJ1-3; D is perhaps TRBD1 (6 bases). Germline CDR1 and CDR2: SNHLY and FYNNEI. V lost 5 bases, J lost 0 bases, and 8 bases lay in between. The CDR3 extends over 14 amino acids. CDR3: CASSQGSSGNTIYF. Here the CDR3 DNA reads TGTGCCAGCAGTCAGGGGTCCTCTGGAAACACCATATATTTT.

The V and J genes are TRBV7-2 and TRBJ2-1, with a tentative D call TRBD1 (6 bases). Trimming pared 5 bases from V and 14 bases from J, leaving 16 bases between. This CDR3 contains 12 residues. CDR1 and CDR2 (germline): SGHTA, FQGNSA. The CDR3: CASSRRTDSEFF. In nucleotides, the CDR3 is TGTGCCAGCAGCCGTCGGACAGATTCAGAGTTCTTC. Based on the CDR3 plus reference TRBV7-2 and TRBJ2-1, the full variable domain is GAGVSQSPSNKVTEKGKDVELRCDPISGHTALYWYRQSLGQGLEFLIYFQGNSAPDKSGLPSDRFSAERTGGSVSTLTIQRTQQEDSAVYLCASSRRTDSEFFGPGTRLTVL.

V and J are TRBV6-6 and TRBJ2-1; 7 positions match TRBD1. The V segment lost 0 bases and the J segment 7 bases; nucleotides outside the gene matches: 9. The CDR3 loop spans 16 amino acids. The germline V gene has CDR1 MNHNY and CDR2 SVGAGI (reference sequence). The CDR3 coding sequence is TGTGCCAGCAGTTACTCGAGTGGGGCAGGGGGAAATGAGCAGTTCTTC. Amino acid sequence: CASSYSSGAGGNEQFF.

The V gene is TRBV4-2, the J gene TRBJ1-2; D gene unclear. The germline V and J ends were trimmed by 3 bases and 5 bases, with 10 bases remaining between them. CDR1 and CDR2 from the germline V gene are LGHNA and YNFKEQ. This CDR3 contains 13 residues. The CDR3 region has the DNA TGTGCCAGCAGCCATATCGACAATTATGGCTACACCTTC. It translates to CASSHIDNYGYTF.

The rearrangement links TRBV7-2 to TRBJ1-1, with unresolved D. This CDR3 has 12 amino acids. CDR1 SGHTA and CDR2 FQGNSA come from the germline V gene. V was shortened by 1 base and J by 10 bases, with 10 bases between the two germline ends. This CDR3 is CASSLGGFSAFF. CDR3 sequence (DNA): TGTGCCAGCAGCTTAGGCGGGTTTTCAGCTTTCTTT.

The rearrangement uses TRBV29-1 and TRBJ1-1; D is ambiguous. CDR3 length equals 14 residues. Germline CDR1 SQVTM, CDR2 ANQGSEA. Trimming took off 3 bases at V and 1 base at J, with 12 bases between the two ends. The CDR3, as DNA: TGCAGCGTTGATAACGGGTTGGAGAACACTGAAGCTTTCTTT. It specifies CSVDNGLENTEAFF.

V gene TRBV9 combines with J gene TRBJ2-1, with D perhaps TRBD1 (6 bases). V lost 0 bases and J 4 bases, leaving 11 bases between the germline ends. This CDR3 has 15 residues. CDR1 and CDR2 from the germline V gene are SGDLS and YYNGEE. CDR3 residues: CASSVGPDRYNEQFF. Here the CDR3 DNA reads TGTGCCAGCAGCGTAGGTCCGGACAGATACAATGAGCAGTTCTTC.

The rearrangement links TRBV6-5 to TRBJ2-3; TRBD1 matches at 7 bases. Germline trimming cut 7 bases from V and 3 bases from J; bases unmatched to any gene: 7. CDR1 is MNHEY and CDR2 is SVGAGI in the germline V gene. This CDR3 region has 14 residues. CDR3 sequence: CASTKGGPTDTQYF. Here the CDR3 DNA reads TGTGCCAGCACCAAAGGGGGCCCGACAGATACGCAGTATTTT.

The rearrangement links TRBV19 to TRBJ2-5; D may be TRBD2 (5 bases). The germline V gene encodes CDR1 LNHDA and CDR2 SQIVND (reference sequence). There are 12 residues in the CDR3. Trimming pared 1 base from V and 5 bases from J, leaving 5 bases between. In DNA form, the CDR3 reads TGTGCCAGTAGTATAGGAGGGGAGACCCAGTACTTC. Its protein product is CASSIGGETQYF.

In its sample, this clone was seen a few times. The CDR3 DNA sequence: TGTGCCAGCAGTTACAGGAGACAGAACTATGGCTACACCTTC. Its translation: CASSYRRQNYGYTF. The chain carries TRBV6-5 and TRBJ1-2, with D possibly being TRBD1 (5 bases). Germline CDR1 and CDR2: MNHEY and SVGAGI. The CDR3 is made up of 14 amino acids. V was shortened by 2 bases and J by 2 bases, with 9 bases between the two germline ends.

This chain uses TRBV9 with TRBJ2-7, with a possible D match to TRBD1 (6 bases). Trimming left V 3 bases short and J 3 bases short, with 19 bases between. This CDR3 has 16 amino acids. Germline assignment: CDR1 SGDLS and CDR2 YYNGEE. The CDR3 DNA sequence: TGTGCCAGCAGCGCACAGGGACGCGGGTCGGTCTACGAGCAGTACTTC. The encoded protein is CASSAQGRGSVYEQYF.

The chain couples TRBV7-3 to TRBJ2-3; D uncertain. Trimming took off 1 base at V and 3 bases at J, with 8 bases between the two ends. The length of the CDR3 is 14 residues. CDR1 and CDR2 (germline): SGHTA, FQGTGA. The CDR3 loop reads CASSLSPGTDTQYF. The CDR3 nucleotides are TGTGCCAGCAGCTTAAGCCCGGGTACAGATACGCAGTATTTT.

The DNA of the CDR3 is TGTGCCAGCAGCCGTCGACTGGGGGACAGGGGGCGCGGTGGCTACACCTTC. Translating gives CASSRRLGDRGRGGYTF. This chain joins TRBV7-8 and TRBJ1-2, with 12 nucleotides matching TRBD1. The V and J ends lost 5 bases and 7 bases, in that order; junction bases with no gene match: 14. Germline V gene sequence: CDR1 SGHVS, CDR2 FQNEAQ. The CDR3 is 17 residues long.

This clone turned up a few times. The J gene is TRBJ2-1, the V gene TRBV5-5; TRBD2 might be the D (5 bases). V was trimmed by 2 bases and J by 1 base, leaving 10 bases between them. This CDR3 region has 15 residues. The germline CDR1 and CDR2 sequences are SGHKS and YYEKEE (reference sequence). As DNA, the CDR3 is TGTGCCAGCAGCTTTCAGAGGGATTCCTACAATGAGCAGTTCTTC. Translated, it gives CASSFQRDSYNEQFF.

This rearrangement joins TRBV6-5 to TRBJ1-4, with 12 bases that match TRBD1. This CDR3 is built from 15 residues. Germline trimming cut 5 bases from V and 8 bases from J; bases unmatched to any gene: 6. Germline V CDR1 and CDR2: MNHEY, SVGAGI. CDR3 sequence: CASSAGQGAIEKLFF. Here the CDR3 DNA reads TGTGCCAGCAGTGCGGGACAGGGGGCGATAGAAAAACTGTTTTTT.

This CDR3 is CASSYVPGQGSGNTIYF. CDR3 coding DNA: TGTGCCAGCAGCTACGTCCCGGGACAGGGGTCTGGAAACACCATATATTTT. The gene calls are TRBV5-6 and TRBJ1-3, with 10 bases matching TRBD1. The CDR3 has 17 amino acids. Germline V gene data show CDR1 as SGHDT and CDR2 as YYEEEE. The junction had 7 bases not matched to a gene; V was cut back by 3 bases and J by 1 base.

The CDR3 DNA reads TGTGCCAGCAGTGGACAAATCGGTGTAAAGGGCTACACCTTC. Translation: CASSGQIGVKGYTF. The chain uses TRBV25-1 and TRBJ1-2; D remains unclear. The V end was cut by 4 bases, the J end by 8 bases, with 17 bases between. This CDR3 spans 14 amino acids. Germline V CDR1 and CDR2: MGHDK, SYGVNS.

CDR3 loop: CASSLNRDKTEAFF. CDR3 nucleotides: TGTGCCAGCAGCTTGAACAGGGATAAAACTGAAGCTTTCTTT. The chain combines TRBV7-3 with TRBJ1-1, with D perhaps matching TRBD1 (6 bases). Germline V gene lookup returns CDR1 SGHTA and CDR2 FQGTGA. V was clipped by 3 bases and J by 5 bases, with 13 bases between them. The CDR3 runs to 14 residues.

This chain joins TRBV27 and TRBJ2-7, with 10 nucleotides matching TRBD2. V trimming: 5 bases; J trimming: 4 bases; junction bases outside the gene matches: 11. The germline V gene encodes CDR1 MNHEY and CDR2 SMNVEV (reference sequence). CDR3 length equals 16 residues. The CDR3 nucleotides read TGTGCCAGCAGTGGGTTAGCGGGGGGAAGGTCGTACGAGCAGTACTTC. The encoded protein is CASSGLAGGRSYEQYF.

The V and J genes are TRBV6-6 and TRBJ1-3; 8 nucleotides match TRBD1. Germline CDR1 MNHNY, CDR2 SVGAGI (reference sequence). The CDR3 loop spans 15 amino acids. V dropped 6 bases and J dropped 4; count of bases not matched to a gene: 8. The CDR3 region has the DNA TGTGCCAGCAGCCCCGGACAGGGATGGGGAAACACCATATATTTT. Its translation: CASSPGQGWGNTIYF.

The chain joins TRBV6-5 to TRBJ2-3; D perhaps matches TRBD2 (6 bases). The CDR3 contains 14 residues. The germline V gene encodes CDR1 MNHEY and CDR2 SVGAGI. V lost 7 bases and J lost 7, with 18 bases in between. CDR3 in DNA: TGTGCCAGCATGGGCGCCGAGGGGAGGAATACGCAGTATTTT. Translation: CASMGAEGRNTQYF.

The V call is TRBV5-1, the J call TRBJ1-2; D is unclear. The CDR3 has 12 residues. Trimming cost V 1 base and J 6 bases, with 7 bases left between them. From germline, CDR1 is SGHRS and CDR2 YFSETQ. Here the CDR3 reads CASSLHRDGYTF. The CDR3, as DNA: TGCGCCAGCAGCTTGCACAGAGATGGCTACACCTTC.

This clone was counted many times. The gene calls are TRBV6-4 and TRBJ2-7, with 8 bases identical to TRBD2. V dropped 2 bases and J dropped 5; count of bases not matched to a gene: 8. CDR1 and CDR2 (germline): MRHNA, SNTAGT. The CDR3 is 15 residues long. Here the CDR3 reads CASSDGTGGPDEQYF. CDR3 sequence (DNA): TGTGCCAGCAGTGACGGGACGGGGGGGCCGGACGAGCAGTACTTC.

This clone was observed once. The chain employs TRBV5-1 and TRBJ2-5, with 8 nucleotides matching TRBD1. With 1 base clipped from V and 5 bases from J, the junction kept 7 bases outside the gene matches. The V gene's germline CDR1 is SGHRS and CDR2 YFSETQ. The CDR3 sequence is 15 residues long. This CDR3 reads CASSLRQGAFETQYF. The CDR3 region has the DNA TGCGCCAGCAGCTTGAGGCAGGGGGCCTTTGAGACCCAGTACTTC.

The V call is TRBV10-3, the J call TRBJ1-6, with 9 bases lining up with TRBD1. The germline CDR1 and CDR2 sequences are ENHRY and SYGVKD. The CDR3 sequence is 14 residues long. Losses at the gene ends were 6 bases for V and 7 bases for J; bases not matched to a gene: 4. The CDR3 nucleotides are TGTGCCATCAGCTCGGACAGGGGCAATTCACCCCTCCACTTT. Encoded protein: CAISSDRGNSPLHF.

The V gene is TRBV6-5, the J gene TRBJ2-1; TRBD2 aligns across 9 bases. With V trimmed by 6 bases and J by 2 bases, 5 bases remained unmatched. Germline-derived CDR1 and CDR2 are MNHEY and SVGAGI. The CDR3 is made up of 15 amino acids. The CDR3 region is CASRDSGGAYNEQFF. For the CDR3, the DNA is TGTGCCAGCAGGGATAGCGGGGGCGCCTACAATGAGCAGTTCTTC.